A selection of T cell receptor beta chains follows, all from one sample in a study of shared clonotypes between healthy human individuals. Using immunoSEQ multiplex PCR, the repertoire was profiled, and TCRdb retains in-frame clones only, with some absent. The data contain about 1 million clones, about 77% of them singletons. Sample: memory CD4+ T cells sorted from blood. The receptors come from a man younger than 30 in good health. CDR3s include the opening cysteine and the closing phenylalanine or tryptophan. D genes are given only for firm matches. Not all rows give a size; the values are once, few, many and, for expanded clones, a class.

V gene	J gene	CDR3 length	D gene	clone size	CDR3 protein	CDR3 DNA
TRBV11-3	TRBJ2-1	15	TRBD2	.	CASSLTSGGAVEQFF	TGTGCCAGCAGTTTGACTAGCGGGGGGGCCGTTGAGCAGTTCTTC
TRBV30	TRBJ2-5	14	.	.	CAWTPGSLRETQYF	TGTGCCTGGACCCCCGGGAGCCTCCGAGAGACCCAGTACTTC
TRBV11-2	TRBJ2-1	13	.	.	CASSGGLGNEQFF	TGTGCCAGCAGCGGGGGCCTAGGCAATGAGCAGTTCTTC
TRBV7-9	TRBJ2-7	15	.	once	CASSYGTSTRDEQYF	TGTGCCAGCAGCTACGGGACCTCGACCCGGGACGAGCAGTACTTC
TRBV7-9	TRBJ1-1	14	TRBD1	few	CASSYSADRGEAFF	TGTGCCAGCAGCTATTCCGCGGACAGGGGAGAAGCTTTCTTT
TRBV10-1	TRBJ2-2	11	.	few	CASSNTGELFF	TGCGCCAGCAGTAACACCGGGGAGCTGTTTTTT
TRBV6-1	TRBJ1-2	16	TRBD1	.	CASSEYTGTGNYGYTF	TGTGCCAGCAGTGAATACACCGGGACAGGGAACTATGGCTACACCTTC
TRBV18	TRBJ2-7	12	.	few	CASSSQGVEQYF	TGTGCCAGCTCATCCCAGGGTGTGGAGCAGTACTTC
TRBV11-2	TRBJ1-1	16	TRBD1	.	CASSLERGLLNTEAFF	TGTGCCAGCAGCTTAGAAAGGGGGCTACTGAACACTGAAGCTTTCTTT
TRBV12-5	TRBJ2-2	14	.	.	CASGATGGAGELFF	TGTGCTAGTGGTGCGACAGGAGGTGCCGGGGAGCTGTTTTTT
TRBV10-1	TRBJ2-1	14	.	.	CASSAGISYNEQFF	TGCGCCAGCAGTGCCGGCATCTCCTACAATGAGCAGTTCTTC
TRBV13	TRBJ1-1	13	.	few	CASSVYRDTEAFF	TGTGCCAGCAGCGTGTACAGGGACACTGAAGCTTTCTTT
TRBV5-6	TRBJ2-1	13	TRBD1	.	CASMDRARNEQFF	TGTGCCAGCATGGACAGGGCCAGGAATGAGCAGTTCTTC
TRBV6-5	TRBJ2-7	14	.	.	CASSYMQGSYEQYF	TGTGCCAGCAGTTACATGCAGGGCTCCTACGAGCAGTACTTC
TRBV2	TRBJ2-7	14	.	.	CASSEAGPAYEQYF	TGTGCCAGCAGTGAAGCGGGCCCTGCCTACGAGCAGTACTTC
TRBV19	TRBJ2-2	16	TRBD1	few	CASSRFGTANTGELFF	TGTGCCAGTAGTAGATTTGGGACAGCCAACACCGGGGAGCTGTTTTTT
TRBV2	TRBJ1-6	14	TRBD1	.	CASRTGVQNSPLHF	TGTGCCAGCAGGACAGGGGTACAAAATTCACCCCTCCACTTT
TRBV15	TRBJ2-5	18	.	few	CATSTPKRGAKEEGTQYF	TGTGCCACCAGCACCCCAAAAAGGGGCGCGAAGGAAGAGGGGACCCAGTACTTC
TRBV7-8	TRBJ1-2	14	.	.	CASSLDAGMGGYTF	TGTGCCAGCAGCTTAGATGCGGGGATGGGGGGCTACACCTTC
TRBV6-5	TRBJ2-1	14	TRBD2	.	CASTSSGPYNEQFF	TGTGCCAGCACCTCTAGCGGACCCTACAATGAGCAGTTCTTC
TRBV19	TRBJ2-7	17	TRBD1	.	CASSITGPQGGRYEQYF	TGTGCCAGTAGTATTACCGGGCCACAGGGGGGAAGGTACGAGCAGTACTTC
TRBV11-1	TRBJ1-1	15	.	.	CASRPWRGKDTEAFF	TGTGCCAGCAGACCTTGGAGAGGGAAGGACACTGAAGCTTTCTTT
TRBV9	TRBJ1-1	14	.	.	CASSSQGGSAEAFF	TGTGCCAGCAGCTCACAGGGTGGGTCGGCTGAAGCTTTCTTT
TRBV18	TRBJ2-7	13	.	few	CASSRPDLYEQYF	TGTGCCAGCTCACGACCTGACTTGTACGAGCAGTACTTC
TRBV27	TRBJ2-3	20	TRBD2	.	CASSFSRPGLAGESTDTQYF	TGTGCCAGCAGTTTCTCTCGGCCGGGACTAGCGGGGGAAAGCACAGATACGCAGTATTTT
TRBV30	TRBJ1-5	16	TRBD1	.	CAWSLTGTGSFQPQHF	TGTGCCTGGAGTTTAACCGGGACAGGCAGCTTCCAGCCCCAGCATTTT
TRBV5-1	TRBJ2-1	16	.	.	CASSLGPSGGGGEQFF	TGCGCCAGCAGCTTGGGGCCCTCCGGAGGCGGTGGTGAGCAGTTCTTC
TRBV9	TRBJ2-3	14	.	.	CASSVGGGANTQYF	TGTGCCAGCAGCGTAGGAGGGGGGGCAAATACGCAGTATTTT
TRBV9	TRBJ2-2	15	.	few	CASSVRGDTAGELFF	TGTGCCAGCAGCGTACGGGGGGACACCGCCGGGGAGCTGTTTTTT
TRBV28	TRBJ2-5	16	TRBD2	.	CASSSPTSGGAETQYF	TGTGCCAGCAGTTCGCCGACTAGCGGGGGGGCAGAGACCCAGTACTTC
TRBV2	TRBJ2-2	12	.	few	CASRAFNGELFF	TGTGCCAGCAGGGCATTTAACGGGGAGCTGTTTTTT
TRBV19	TRBJ2-2	18	.	few	CASSSLYGTRAATGELFF	TGTGCCAGTAGTTCGCTTTACGGGACAAGAGCAGCCACCGGGGAGCTGTTTTTT
TRBV2	TRBJ2-2	15	.	.	CASRRDRANTGELFF	TGTGCCAGCAGACGGGACCGGGCGAACACCGGGGAGCTGTTTTTT
TRBV9	TRBJ1-2	15	TRBD1	.	CASSAGTGGDYGYTF	TGTGCCAGCAGCGCCGGGACAGGGGGCGACTATGGCTACACCTTC
TRBV5-1	TRBJ2-1	15	.	few	CASSLEGGDYNEQFF	TGCGCCAGCAGCTTGGAGGGCGGGGATTACAATGAGCAGTTCTTC
TRBV5-1	TRBJ1-5	16	TRBD1	.	CASSLSPGQGGQPQHF	TGCGCCAGCAGCTTGAGCCCCGGACAGGGTGGGCAGCCCCAGCATTTT
TRBV4-2	TRBJ2-1	15	TRBD2	.	CASSQVSGAYNEQFF	TGTGCCAGCAGCCAAGTAAGCGGGGCCTACAATGAGCAGTTCTTC
TRBV18	TRBJ1-1	13	.	.	CATEGGVNTEAFF	TGTGCCACCGAAGGTGGGGTGAACACTGAAGCTTTCTTT
TRBV10-2	TRBJ1-1	14	.	.	CASSEWSYGAEAFF	TGCGCCAGCAGTGAGTGGAGCTATGGCGCTGAAGCTTTCTTT
TRBV5-6	TRBJ2-1	16	.	.	CASSTRRTADGLVQFF	TGTGCCAGCAGCACTCGGCGGACAGCCGATGGCTTGGTGCAGTTCTTC
TRBV7-9	TRBJ1-4	13	.	.	CASSSDDNEKLFF	TGTGCCAGCAGCTCGGACGATAATGAAAAACTGTTTTTT